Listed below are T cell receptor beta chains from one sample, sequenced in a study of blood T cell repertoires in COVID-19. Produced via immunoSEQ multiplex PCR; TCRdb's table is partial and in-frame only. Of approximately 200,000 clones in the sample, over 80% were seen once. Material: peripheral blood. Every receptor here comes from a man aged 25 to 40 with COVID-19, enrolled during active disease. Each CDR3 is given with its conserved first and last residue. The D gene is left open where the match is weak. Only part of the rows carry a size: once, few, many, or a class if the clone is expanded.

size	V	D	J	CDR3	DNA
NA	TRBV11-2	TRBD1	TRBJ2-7	CASTQDRGRDNEQYF	TGTGCCAGCACGCAAGACAGGGGCCGTGACAACGAGCAGTACTTC
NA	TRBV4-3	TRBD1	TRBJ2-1	CASSQSGTGGGNEQFF	TGCGCCAGCAGCCAGTCCGGGACAGGGGGTGGGAATGAGCAGTTCTTC
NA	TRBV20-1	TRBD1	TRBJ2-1	CSARDRVEQFF	TGCAGTGCTAGGGACAGGGTTGAGCAGTTCTTC
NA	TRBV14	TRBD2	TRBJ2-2	CASSQDWRGGTGELFF	TGTGCCAGCAGCCAAGATTGGAGGGGAGGGACCGGGGAGCTGTTTTTT
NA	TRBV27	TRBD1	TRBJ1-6	CASSLDRDGDSPLHF	TGTGCCAGCAGTTTGGACAGGGATGGTGATTCACCCCTCCACTTT
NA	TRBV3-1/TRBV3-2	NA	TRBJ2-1	CASSRVPRVGSYNEQFF	TGTGCCAGCAGCCGAGTCCCCAGGGTTGGGTCCTACAATGAGCAGTTCTTC
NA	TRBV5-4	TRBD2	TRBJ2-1	CASSLHGTGGEQFF	TGTGCCAGCAGCTTGCACGGGACGGGGGGGGAGCAGTTCTTC
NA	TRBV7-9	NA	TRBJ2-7	CASSPPQAYEQYF	TGTGCCAGCAGCCCCCCACAGGCCTACGAGCAGTACTTC
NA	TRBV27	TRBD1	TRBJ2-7	CASRKLGQEASEQYF	TGTGCCAGCAGAAAACTCGGACAGGAGGCGAGCGAGCAGTACTTC
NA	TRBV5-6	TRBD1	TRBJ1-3	CASSFTGVGNTIYF	TGTGCCAGCAGTTTTACAGGGGTCGGAAACACCATATATTTT
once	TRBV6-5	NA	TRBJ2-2	CASSDAGRRTGELFF	TGTGCCAGCTCTGATGCGGGCCGACGGACCGGGGAGCTGTTTTTT
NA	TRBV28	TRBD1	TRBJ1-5	CASSFRGQGLGQPQHF	TGTGCCAGCAGTTTTCGAGGACAGGGGTTGGGTCAGCCCCAGCATTTT
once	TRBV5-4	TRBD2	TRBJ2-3	CASSFGGGGGTDTQYF	TGTGCCAGCAGCTTTGGGGGCGGGGGGGGCACAGATACGCAGTATTTT
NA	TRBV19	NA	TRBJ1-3	CASNWADSAGNTIYF	TGTGCCAGTAATTGGGCGGACTCGGCTGGAAACACCATATATTTT
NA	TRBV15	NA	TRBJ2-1	CATSRQGPYNEQFF	TGTGCCACCAGCAGGCAGGGGCCTTACAATGAGCAGTTCTTC
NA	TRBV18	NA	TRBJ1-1	CASSLGGSTEAFF	TGTGCCAGCTCCCTAGGGGGTTCGACTGAAGCTTTCTTT
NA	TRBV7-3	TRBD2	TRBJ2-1	CASSPGLAGGLDEQFF	TGTGCCAGCAGCCCCGGACTAGCGGGGGGGCTCGATGAGCAGTTCTTC
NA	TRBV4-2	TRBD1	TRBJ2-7	CASSQAPGQGYEQYF	TGTGCCAGCAGCCAGGCTCCGGGACAGGGGTACGAGCAGTACTTC
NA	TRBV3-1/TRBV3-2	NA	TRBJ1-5	CASSQTGSNQPQHF	TGTGCCAGCAGCCAAACAGGGAGCAATCAGCCCCAGCATTTT
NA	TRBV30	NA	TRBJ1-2	CAWSVGSSGGYGYTF	TGTGCCTGGAGTGTAGGGTCGTCGGGGGGCTATGGCTACACCTTC